The entry that follows covers one T cell receptor (beta chain) sequence. This sample is part of a study of regulatory T cells in long-lasting Graves disease. Germline CDR1 is MNHEY and CDR2 is SMNVEV (reference sequence). Trimming shortened V by 3 bases and J by 2 bases, and 7 bases separated the two germline ends. The CDR3 extends over 14 amino acids. As to time point: newly diagnosed GD, antithyroid drugs for less than 3 months. From RNA extracted from PBMCs, the TCR library was made. In building TCR beta libraries, iRepertoire HTBI primers were used together with Arm-PCR of CDR3 regions. TCRdb re-derived calls from the multiplex PCR reads in MiXCR, one entry per CDR3 protein. The sample lists more than 400,000 distinct CDR3 sequences; 16% were seen once. These data also featured in a second study, about T cells in Graves' hyperthyroidism and ophthalmopathy.

The rearrangement uses TRBV27 and TRBJ2-2; no reliable D call. This clonotype originated in a woman in her thirties with Graves disease. Sequencing was performed on peripheral blood mononuclear cells (PBMCs), taken at new diagnosis, from a patient treated with antithyroid drugs. Here the CDR3 DNA reads TGTGCCAGCAGTTTTTACAGAAACACCGGGGAGCTGTTTTTT. It specifies CASSFYRNTGELFF.